This is a list of T cell receptor beta chains from one sample in a study of blood T cell repertoires in COVID-19. Here immunoSEQ multiplex PCR was the method, and the copy in TCRdb shows in-frame clones only, minus some. The sample records over 85,000 clones, about 85% being singletons. Sequenced: peripheral blood. These receptors were obtained from a woman aged 50 to 60 with COVID-19, enrolled during active disease. The CDR3 runs from the conserved cysteine through the conserved F or W. The D gene is left open where the match is weak. Clone size is shown for a subset of rows, as once, few, many or a class of expanded clone.

j_call clone_size v_call d_call cdr3_nt cdr3_aa
TRBJ1-2 NA TRBV12-3/TRBV12-4 NA TGTGCCAGCAGTTCGGGACTTAACTATGGCTACACCTTC CASSSGLNYGYTF
TRBJ2-7 NA TRBV7-8 TRBD2 TGTGCCAGCAGCATTCTAGCGGGGATTTCCTACGAGCAGTACTTC CASSILAGISYEQYF
TRBJ1-6 NA TRBV7-2 TRBD1 TGTGCCAGCAGGTCCGAGACAGGGGGAACACCCCTCCACTTT CASRSETGGTPLHF
TRBJ1-2 NA TRBV9 TRBD1 TGTGCCAGCAGCCCGAGGACAGGGGGCCAGGGCTACACCTTC CASSPRTGGQGYTF
TRBJ1-5 NA TRBV3-1/TRBV3-2 TRBD1 TGTGCCAGCAGCCAGGGCGACAGGGGCAATCAGCCCCAGCATTTT CASSQGDRGNQPQHF
TRBJ1-1 few TRBV2 NA TGTGCCAGCTGCGTCATGAACACTGAAGCTTTCTTT CASCVMNTEAFF
TRBJ2-1 NA TRBV7-6 TRBD2 TGTGCCAGCAGCTCGCGCGGGGGGGCCTCGAATGAGCAGTTCTTC CASSSRGGASNEQFF
TRBJ1-6 NA TRBV6-5 NA TGTGCCAGCAGCCGAGGGGGCTATAATTCACCCCTCCACTTT CASSRGGYNSPLHF
TRBJ2-5 NA TRBV3-1/TRBV3-2 NA TGTGCCAGCAGCCAGTCAGGGGTACGAGAGACCCAGTACTTC CASSQSGVRETQYF
TRBJ1-1 few TRBV6-2/TRBV6-3 NA TGTGCCAGCAGTTCGTCATTCGGGGGGCGGCAGGGCACTGAAGCTTTCTTT CASSSSFGGRQGTEAFF
TRBJ2-1 NA TRBV7-9 TRBD1 TGTGCCAGCAGCTTCACCGGGACAGGGGCCTTCAATGAGCAGTTCTTC CASSFTGTGAFNEQFF
TRBJ1-5 few TRBV27 TRBD1 TGTGCCAGCAGGCCGGACAGGGGGCTTGGCAATCAGCCCCAGCATTTT CASRPDRGLGNQPQHF
TRBJ1-6 NA TRBV13 NA TGTGCCAGCAGCCAGGAGCGGGGTAATTCACCCCTCCACTTT CASSQERGNSPLHF
TRBJ1-5 NA TRBV2 TRBD1 TGTGCCAGCAGGGACAGGGTTTACCAGCCCCAGCATTTT CASRDRVYQPQHF
TRBJ2-5 NA TRBV14 NA TGTGCCAGCAGCCAAGATCGGGGCCCAGGGAGGGAGACCCAGTACTTC CASSQDRGPGRETQYF
TRBJ1-4 NA TRBV4-2 NA TGTGCCAGCAGCCAGAGACAGACAACTAATGAAAAACTGTTTTTT CASSQRQTTNEKLFF
TRBJ1-2 NA TRBV14 NA TGTGCCAGCAGCCAAGATTGGAGGAACTATGGCTACACCTTC CASSQDWRNYGYTF
TRBJ2-5 NA TRBV30 NA TGTGCCTGGAGTGTACAAATAGGGTCCAGGGGAGAGACCCAGTACTTC CAWSVQIGSRGETQYF
TRBJ1-5 NA TRBV2 TRBD1 TGTGCCAGCAGGACAGGGGGACAGCCCCAGCATTTT CASRTGGQPQHF
TRBJ2-3 NA TRBV6-1 TRBD2 TGTGCCAGCAGTGAAAGGTGGGGTAGCGGGGTACAAGATACGCAGTATTTT CASSERWGSGVQDTQYF
TRBJ2-3 NA TRBV7-9 NA TGTGCCAGCAGCTCCGGTAGCACAGATACGCAGTATTTT CASSSGSTDTQYF
TRBJ2-2 NA TRBV6-5 TRBD2 TGTGCCAGCTGCGGGGGGAGGTGGACCGGGGAGCTGTTTTTT CASCGGRWTGELFF
TRBJ2-1 NA TRBV7-9 NA TGTGCCAGCAGACCTCCGGCAGCAGGCTCCTACAATGAGCAGTTCTTC CASRPPAAGSYNEQFF
TRBJ2-2 few TRBV5-8 TRBD2 TGTGCCAGCAGCTTGGATAGCGGGGGGGCCCAAACCGGGGAGCTGTTTTTT CASSLDSGGAQTGELFF
TRBJ2-3 NA TRBV2 NA TGTGCCAGCAGGGAAGGGCAGATAGATACGCAGTATTTT CASREGQIDTQYF
TRBJ2-5 NA TRBV4-3 TRBD2 TGCGCCAGCAGCCAAGATTTCCTAGCGGGGGGTGGGACCCAGTACTTC CASSQDFLAGGGTQYF
TRBJ2-1 NA TRBV7-2 TRBD2 TGTGCCAGCAGCTCCCGGGGGGGCTACAATGAGCAGTTCTTC CASSSRGGYNEQFF
TRBJ2-1 NA TRBV4-1 TRBD2 TGCGCCAGCAGCCAAATGGGACTAGCGGGGGGGCTTGAGCAGTTCTTC CASSQMGLAGGLEQFF
TRBJ2-2 NA TRBV21-1 NA TGTGCCAGCAGCAAAGTAAACACCGGGGAGCTGTTTTTT CASSKVNTGELFF
TRBJ2-2 NA TRBV9 TRBD1 TGTGCCAGCAGCGTAGAAGGGGGCGCATTCGGGGAGCTGTTTTTT CASSVEGGAFGELFF
TRBJ2-7 NA TRBV28 NA TGTGCCAGCAGTTTCCAGAACCCCTACGAGCAGTACTTC CASSFQNPYEQYF
TRBJ2-4 NA TRBV7-8 NA TGTGCCAGCAGCTTAGGGTCGCACAGAAACATTCAGTACTTC CASSLGSHRNIQYF
TRBJ2-7 once TRBV19 NA TGTGCCAGTAGTGCCGACAGCTTTTCCTACGAGCAGTACTTC CASSADSFSYEQYF
TRBJ2-2 once TRBV21-1 NA TGTGCCAGCAGCAAAGTTGGAGTATTCAACACCGGGGAGCTGTTTTTT CASSKVGVFNTGELFF
TRBJ1-5 NA TRBV7-3 NA TGTGCCAGCAGCGCCGGGACTGAGCCTGGGAATCAGCCCCAGCATTTT CASSAGTEPGNQPQHF
TRBJ1-1 NA TRBV29-1 NA TGCAGCGTTGACAGGACAGAGAACACTGAAGCTTTCTTT CSVDRTENTEAFF
TRBJ1-1 NA TRBV6-5 NA TGTGCCAGCACCTTCGACAGCAGGGCCACTGAAGCTTTCTTT CASTFDSRATEAFF
TRBJ2-1 NA TRBV5-3 TRBD1 TGTGCCAGAAGCCTGGCCCGGGACAGGGCCCACAATGAGCAGTTCTTC CARSLARDRAHNEQFF
TRBJ2-5 NA TRBV6-5 TRBD1 TGTGCCAGCAGTCAGGGGGGACAGGTAGAGACCCAGTACTTC CASSQGGQVETQYF
TRBJ1-5 NA TRBV2 TRBD1 TGTGCCAGCAGTGAATGGACAGGGGGGAATCAGCCCCAGCATTTT CASSEWTGGNQPQHF